This is a list of T cell receptor beta chains from one sample in a study of blood T cell repertoires in COVID-19. Here immunoSEQ multiplex PCR was the method, and the copy in TCRdb shows in-frame clones only, minus some. In the table there are 250,000 to 300,000 clones, 85% to 90% of which are singletons. The sequenced sample was peripheral blood. The receptors were gathered from a woman aged 50 to 60 with COVID-19, enrolled during active disease. Each CDR3 is given with its conserved first and last residue. Each record gives: V gene, J gene, clone size, D gene, CDR3 protein, CDR3 DNA. The D gene is left open where the match is weak. Not all rows give a size; the values are once, few, many and, for expanded clones, a class.

V: TRBV19; J: TRBJ2-1; size: .; D: TRBD2; CDR3: CASSGDYHNEQFF; DNA: TGTGCCAGTAGTGGGGACTATCACAATGAGCAGTTCTTC
V: TRBV27; J: TRBJ2-3; size: once; D: .; CDR3: CASSPTPNHPDTQYF; DNA: TGTGCCAGCAGTCCTACCCCGAATCATCCAGATACGCAGTATTTT
V: TRBV18; J: TRBJ2-7; size: few; D: .; CDR3: CASSPSTGEGYHEQYF; DNA: TGTGCCAGCTCACCCTCAACGGGAGAAGGTTACCACGAGCAGTACTTC
V: TRBV3-1/TRBV3-2; J: TRBJ2-1; size: .; D: TRBD2; CDR3: CASSQEGALAGVYNEQFF; DNA: TGTGCCAGCAGCCAAGAAGGGGCCCTAGCGGGCGTTTACAATGAGCAGTTCTTC
V: TRBV18; J: TRBJ1-1; size: .; D: .; CDR3: CASSSRTDSPNTEAFF; DNA: TGTGCCAGCTCATCACGGACCGACAGTCCGAACACTGAAGCTTTCTTT
V: TRBV30; J: TRBJ1-2; size: .; D: TRBD1; CDR3: CAWTQTGPYGYTF; DNA: TGTGCCTGGACCCAGACAGGGCCCTATGGCTACACCTTC
V: TRBV4-3; J: TRBJ2-5; size: .; D: TRBD1; CDR3: CASSLRTGVGGETQYF; DNA: TGCGCCAGCAGCCTTCGGACAGGGGTAGGTGGAGAGACCCAGTACTTC
V: TRBV6-5; J: TRBJ2-5; size: .; D: .; CDR3: CASSSRIETQYF; DNA: TGTGCCAGCAGTTCCAGAATCGAGACCCAGTACTTC
V: TRBV27; J: TRBJ2-1; size: .; D: .; CDR3: CASSLSLGPYNEQFF; DNA: TGTGCCAGCAGTTTATCGCTTGGGCCTTACAATGAGCAGTTCTTC
V: TRBV7-9; J: TRBJ1-6; size: .; D: .; CDR3: CASSRGGAPSSYNSPLHF; DNA: TGTGCCAGCAGCCGGGGGGGGGCACCAAGCTCCTATAATTCACCCCTCCACTTT
V: TRBV7-2; J: TRBJ2-3; size: once; D: TRBD2; CDR3: CASSFQTSGGGDTQYF; DNA: TGTGCCAGCAGCTTCCAGACTAGCGGGGGAGGGGATACGCAGTATTTT
V: TRBV19; J: TRBJ1-2; size: once; D: TRBD1; CDR3: CASRPPGDRYYGYTF; DNA: TGTGCCAGTAGACCCCCGGGGGACAGGTACTATGGCTACACCTTC
V: TRBV7-9; J: TRBJ2-7; size: .; D: .; CDR3: CASSFLLDSEQYF; DNA: TGTGCCAGCAGCTTCCTACTAGATTCAGAGCAGTACTTC
V: TRBV6-5; J: TRBJ1-6; size: .; D: .; CDR3: CASSYGSGTSSPLHF; DNA: TGTGCCAGCAGTTACGGGTCCGGGACTTCTTCACCCCTCCACTTT
V: TRBV19; J: TRBJ2-1; size: .; D: .; CDR3: CATSGVVYNEQFF; DNA: TGTGCCACATCCGGGGTAGTCTACAATGAGCAGTTCTTC
V: TRBV3-1/TRBV3-2; J: TRBJ1-4; size: few; D: .; CDR3: CASSQTGTNEKLFF; DNA: TGTGCCAGCAGCCAGACAGGAACTAATGAAAAACTGTTTTTT
V: TRBV27; J: TRBJ2-3; size: .; D: .; CDR3: CASIPLNVLTAGTDTQYF; DNA: TGTGCCAGCATTCCCCTTAATGTGTTAACGGCGGGCACAGATACGCAGTATTTT
V: TRBV5-4; J: TRBJ2-3; size: few; D: TRBD2; CDR3: CASSRGTSETDTQYF; DNA: TGTGCCAGCAGCCGCGGGACTAGCGAGACAGATACGCAGTATTTT
V: TRBV7-9; J: TRBJ2-1; size: .; D: TRBD2; CDR3: CASSLNRLASTYNEQFF; DNA: TGTGCCAGCAGTTTGAACCGACTAGCGTCGACTTACAATGAGCAGTTCTTC
V: TRBV7-6; J: TRBJ1-1; size: .; D: TRBD1; CDR3: CASSFLSGTENTEAFF; DNA: TGTGCCAGCAGCTTCCTCTCCGGGACAGAGAACACTGAAGCTTTCTTT
V: TRBV6-1; J: TRBJ1-6; size: .; D: .; CDR3: CASSESKGLRRSYNSPLHF; DNA: TGTGCCAGCAGTGAATCCAAGGGACTTAGGCGCTCCTATAATTCACCCCTCCACTTT
V: TRBV6-1; J: TRBJ2-3; size: once; D: .; CDR3: CASQLAGGTDTQYF; DNA: TGTGCCAGCCAATTGGCAGGGGGCACAGATACGCAGTATTTT
V: TRBV4-1; J: TRBJ2-7; size: .; D: TRBD1; CDR3: CASSQGGGTGGLYEQYF; DNA: TGCGCCAGCAGCCAGGGAGGGGGGACAGGGGGCCTCTACGAGCAGTACTTC
V: TRBV19; J: TRBJ1-2; size: few; D: .; CDR3: CATRGALELFGYTF; DNA: TGTGCCACCCGGGGGGCACTTGAACTATTCGGCTACACCTTC
V: TRBV24-1; J: TRBJ2-7; size: .; D: .; CDR3: CATPVEGRGNYEQYF; DNA: TGTGCCACACCTGTGGAGGGGAGAGGTAACTACGAGCAGTACTTC
V: TRBV5-4; J: TRBJ2-7; size: .; D: TRBD2; CDR3: CASSLEAGATSGRTYEQYF; DNA: TGTGCCAGCAGCTTGGAGGCAGGAGCTACTAGCGGGAGGACCTACGAGCAGTACTTC
V: TRBV30; J: TRBJ1-3; size: .; D: TRBD1; CDR3: CAWSVVRDRVSANTIYF; DNA: TGTGCCTGGAGTGTAGTCCGGGACAGGGTATCAGCGAACACCATATATTTT